A selection of T cell receptor beta chains follows, all from one sample in a study of vaccination and CD4 T cells after COVID-19. TCRdb recomputed calls from the PCR reads with MiXCR, one row per CDR3 protein. This table holds 13,000 or so distinct CDR3 sequences, approximately 42% found once. No antigen is known for these receptors. Sequencing used CD4+ T cells from blood, cultured in vitro, obtained after SARS-CoV-2 vaccination. The source is a human donor who had recovered from COVID-19. The CDR3 runs from the conserved cysteine through the conserved F or W. D genes are given only for firm matches. Expanded clones are given a class, and other clones once, few, many or no size at all.

CDR3nt: TGCGCCAGCAGCTTGGGACAGGAGTTCTCTAATTCACCCCTCCACTTT
CDR3aa: CASSLGQEFSNSPLHF
j_gene: TRBJ1-6
v_gene: TRBV5-1
abundance: .
d_gene: .

CDR3nt: TGTGCCAGCAGTCAAACGAGAGATAGCAATCAGCCCCAGCATTTT
CDR3aa: CASSQTRDSNQPQHF
j_gene: TRBJ1-5
v_gene: TRBV25-1
abundance: .
d_gene: .

CDR3nt: TGTGCCAGCAGTTCTAGCGGGGTTAGCACAGATACGCAGTATTTT
CDR3aa: CASSSSGVSTDTQYF
j_gene: TRBJ2-3
v_gene: TRBV6-5
abundance: .
d_gene: TRBD2

CDR3nt: TGTGCCTGGACCGGAGGGGTAACTGAAGCTTTCTTT
CDR3aa: CAWTGGVTEAFF
j_gene: TRBJ1-1
v_gene: TRBV30
abundance: few
d_gene: .

CDR3nt: TGTGCCAGCTTAGGGGGGACAGAGGATAGGACTGAAGCTTTCTTT
CDR3aa: CASLGGTEDRTEAFF
j_gene: TRBJ1-1
v_gene: TRBV21-1
abundance: medium-sized
d_gene: .

CDR3nt: TGTGCCAGCAGTTTAGATAACGGGGGATCACCCCTCCACTTT
CDR3aa: CASSLDNGGSPLHF
j_gene: TRBJ1-6
v_gene: TRBV12-3/TRBV12-4
abundance: few
d_gene: .

CDR3nt: TGTGCCAGCTCACCGAGGCAGCTGTACCAAGAGACCCAGTACTTC
CDR3aa: CASSPRQLYQETQYF
j_gene: TRBJ2-5
v_gene: TRBV18
abundance: .
d_gene: .

CDR3nt: TGTGCCAGCAGCTTAGACGGGGTGGGGACTGAAGCTTTCTTT
CDR3aa: CASSLDGVGTEAFF
j_gene: TRBJ1-1
v_gene: TRBV7-2
abundance: .
d_gene: .

CDR3nt: TGTGCCAGCAGCTTAGGGACAGTAAATTCACCCCTCCACTTT
CDR3aa: CASSLGTVNSPLHF
j_gene: TRBJ1-6
v_gene: TRBV11-2
abundance: .
d_gene: .

CDR3nt: TGTGCCAGCAGCGGCCGTCGGGGGACCTATAATTCACCCCTCCACTTT
CDR3aa: CASSGRRGTYNSPLHF
j_gene: TRBJ1-6
v_gene: TRBV7-2
abundance: few
d_gene: .

CDR3nt: TGTGCCAGCAGTTACGGACAGGGCCGGCGCTACGAGCAGTACTTC
CDR3aa: CASSYGQGRRYEQYF
j_gene: TRBJ2-7
v_gene: TRBV6-5
abundance: .
d_gene: TRBD1

CDR3nt: TGTGCCAGCAGTTTAGGAGGGCCCACAGATACGCAGTATTTT
CDR3aa: CASSLGGPTDTQYF
j_gene: TRBJ2-3
v_gene: TRBV12-3/TRBV12-4
abundance: .
d_gene: .

CDR3nt: TGTGCCAGCAGTGACGGCTCATCTCGGCACTCACCCCTCCACTTT
CDR3aa: CASSDGSSRHSPLHF
j_gene: TRBJ1-6
v_gene: TRBV6-1
abundance: few
d_gene: .

CDR3nt: TGCAGTGCTAGACCGATCGGGACTGCTGAAGATACGCAGTATTTT
CDR3aa: CSARPIGTAEDTQYF
j_gene: TRBJ2-3
v_gene: TRBV20-1
abundance: .
d_gene: .

CDR3nt: TGTGCCAGCAGTCTCCTCAACACCGGGGAGCTGTTTTTT
CDR3aa: CASSLLNTGELFF
j_gene: TRBJ2-2
v_gene: TRBV27
abundance: .
d_gene: .

CDR3nt: TGTGCCAGCAGCACAGGAGGGACCACGGACACTGAAGCTTTCTTT
CDR3aa: CASSTGGTTDTEAFF
j_gene: TRBJ1-1
v_gene: TRBV5-4
abundance: .
d_gene: .

CDR3nt: TGTGCCACCAGTGCTGGGGGATGGCGGCCCCAGCATTTT
CDR3aa: CATSAGGWRPQHF
j_gene: TRBJ1-5
v_gene: TRBV24-1
abundance: .
d_gene: .

CDR3nt: TGCAGCGCTCGACTATCGGGCAATCAGCCCCAGCATTTT
CDR3aa: CSARLSGNQPQHF
j_gene: TRBJ1-5
v_gene: TRBV29-1
abundance: .
d_gene: .

CDR3nt: TGTGCCAGCAGACGCACAGCGACCAACTATGGCTACACCTTC
CDR3aa: CASRRTATNYGYTF
j_gene: TRBJ1-2
v_gene: TRBV6-1
abundance: .
d_gene: .

CDR3nt: TGTGCCAGCAGTGGGACCGGGATGTCCTTAGCCAAAAACATTCAGTACTTC
CDR3aa: CASSGTGMSLAKNIQYF
j_gene: TRBJ2-4
v_gene: TRBV6-1
abundance: .
d_gene: .

CDR3nt: TGCAGTGCTATAACTAGCGGGAGTAGGAATGAGCAGTTCTTC
CDR3aa: CSAITSGSRNEQFF
j_gene: TRBJ2-1
v_gene: TRBV20-1
abundance: .
d_gene: TRBD2

CDR3nt: TGTGCCAGTAACGACAGGGACTATGGCTACACCTTC
CDR3aa: CASNDRDYGYTF
j_gene: TRBJ1-2
v_gene: TRBV6-2/TRBV6-3
abundance: .
d_gene: TRBD1

CDR3nt: TGTGCCAGCAGTACCACCCGCGGGGTGGGCTACACCTTC
CDR3aa: CASSTTRGVGYTF
j_gene: TRBJ1-2
v_gene: TRBV12-3/TRBV12-4
abundance: few
d_gene: .

CDR3nt: TGTGCCAGCAGCTCCACTAGCGGGAGGAGATATGAGCAGTTCTTC
CDR3aa: CASSSTSGRRYEQFF
j_gene: TRBJ2-1
v_gene: TRBV7-9
abundance: .
d_gene: TRBD2

CDR3nt: TGCAGTGCTAGAACGACGGGGCAATGGACCCAGTACTTC
CDR3aa: CSARTTGQWTQYF
j_gene: TRBJ2-5
v_gene: TRBV20-1
abundance: few
d_gene: .

CDR3nt: TGTGCCAGCAGTATCGGGACAGGGGAAGGCTATGGCTACACCTTC
CDR3aa: CASSIGTGEGYGYTF
j_gene: TRBJ1-2
v_gene: TRBV27
abundance: .
d_gene: TRBD1

CDR3nt: TGTGCCAGCTCACCATCTAGCGGGCTGTGGGAGACCCAGTACTTC
CDR3aa: CASSPSSGLWETQYF
j_gene: TRBJ2-5
v_gene: TRBV18
abundance: .
d_gene: TRBD2

CDR3nt: TGTGCCAGCAGCTCCGGGACTAGCGGGAGTCCTCCGTATTTT
CDR3aa: CASSSGTSGSPPYF
j_gene: TRBJ2-3
v_gene: TRBV11-2
abundance: .
d_gene: TRBD2

CDR3nt: TGTGCCAGCAGCTTGACAGGGGAGGGCACTGAAGCTTTCTTT
CDR3aa: CASSLTGEGTEAFF
j_gene: TRBJ1-1
v_gene: TRBV7-2
abundance: .
d_gene: TRBD1

CDR3nt: TGCAGTGCCGGGACTAGCGGGGTGAGCTCCTACAATGAGCAGTTCTTC
CDR3aa: CSAGTSGVSSYNEQFF
j_gene: TRBJ2-1
v_gene: TRBV20-1
abundance: few
d_gene: TRBD2

CDR3nt: TGTGCCAGCAGCGGTAGCGGGAGGGCCGCGTACGAGCAGTACTTC
CDR3aa: CASSGSGRAAYEQYF
j_gene: TRBJ2-7
v_gene: TRBV7-2
abundance: few
d_gene: TRBD2

CDR3nt: TGTGCCAGCAGTCCTCAAGGGTATAATTCACCCCTCCACTTT
CDR3aa: CASSPQGYNSPLHF
j_gene: TRBJ1-6
v_gene: TRBV28
abundance: .
d_gene: .

CDR3nt: TGTGCCAGCAGTTTCATACAGGGCTCGGGGTATTTT
CDR3aa: CASSFIQGSGYF
j_gene: TRBJ2-3
v_gene: TRBV12-3/TRBV12-4
abundance: .
d_gene: .

CDR3nt: TGTGCCAGCATGGGCCTCGGGGCCAACGTCCTGACTTTC
CDR3aa: CASMGLGANVLTF
j_gene: TRBJ2-6
v_gene: TRBV28
abundance: .
d_gene: .

CDR3nt: TGTGCCAGCAGTTTTACAGATACGCAGTATTTT
CDR3aa: CASSFTDTQYF
j_gene: TRBJ2-3
v_gene: TRBV25-1
abundance: few
d_gene: .

CDR3nt: TGCAGTCAACGGCTCCAGGGGAGGGAGACCCAGTACTTC
CDR3aa: CSQRLQGRETQYF
j_gene: TRBJ2-5
v_gene: TRBV20-1
abundance: few
d_gene: .

CDR3nt: TGTGCCAGCAGATTGACAGGGGGTATCTACGAGCAGTACTTC
CDR3aa: CASRLTGGIYEQYF
j_gene: TRBJ2-7
v_gene: TRBV6-1
abundance: .
d_gene: TRBD1

CDR3nt: TGTGCCAGCAGTCTATCGACAGCCTCCTGGGGCTACACCTTC
CDR3aa: CASSLSTASWGYTF
j_gene: TRBJ1-2
v_gene: TRBV12-3/TRBV12-4
abundance: .
d_gene: .

CDR3nt: TGTGCCAGTAGTTCCGGGACAACACACCGGGGCTACACCTTC
CDR3aa: CASSSGTTHRGYTF
j_gene: TRBJ1-2
v_gene: TRBV19
abundance: .
d_gene: .

CDR3nt: TGTGCCAGCATCGCGCAGGGGTACGACTATGGCTACACCTTC
CDR3aa: CASIAQGYDYGYTF
j_gene: TRBJ1-2
v_gene: TRBV6-2/TRBV6-3
abundance: .
d_gene: .

CDR3nt: TGTGCCAGCTATGGGGAGGCTGAAGCTTTCTTT
CDR3aa: CASYGEAEAFF
j_gene: TRBJ1-1
v_gene: TRBV2
abundance: few
d_gene: .

CDR3nt: TGTGCCAGCAGCTTAGAGTCCCGATCAGGAGCTTTCTTT
CDR3aa: CASSLESRSGAFF
j_gene: TRBJ1-1
v_gene: TRBV7-9
abundance: .
d_gene: .

CDR3nt: TGCAGCGTTGCGGTTTCTGGGGCCAACGTCCTGACTTTC
CDR3aa: CSVAVSGANVLTF
j_gene: TRBJ2-6
v_gene: TRBV29-1
abundance: .
d_gene: .

CDR3nt: TGTGCCAGCAGTTCACCAGGGGGCTCTAGTTCCTACGAGCAGTACTTC
CDR3aa: CASSSPGGSSSYEQYF
j_gene: TRBJ2-7
v_gene: TRBV27
abundance: few
d_gene: TRBD1

CDR3nt: TGCAGTGCTAGTCCCGGGGGAGAGACTGAAGCTTTCTTT
CDR3aa: CSASPGGETEAFF
j_gene: TRBJ1-1
v_gene: TRBV20-1
abundance: .
d_gene: .

CDR3nt: TGTGCCAGCAGTTCACCCCATGAGGGGGCCAATGGCTACACCTTC
CDR3aa: CASSSPHEGANGYTF
j_gene: TRBJ1-2
v_gene: TRBV28
abundance: few
d_gene: TRBD1

CDR3nt: TGTGCCAGCAGTGAAAGGTTAGCTAACTATGGCTACACCTTC
CDR3aa: CASSERLANYGYTF
j_gene: TRBJ1-2
v_gene: TRBV2
abundance: few
d_gene: .

CDR3nt: TGTGCCACCCTTATCTTTGGGGGTCGGCTCGACGAGCAGTACTTC
CDR3aa: CATLIFGGRLDEQYF
j_gene: TRBJ2-7
v_gene: TRBV10-3
abundance: .
d_gene: .

CDR3nt: TGTGCCAGCGTTGACAGGGCCCTAGAAGCTTTCTTT
CDR3aa: CASVDRALEAFF
j_gene: TRBJ1-1
v_gene: TRBV6-2/TRBV6-3
abundance: few
d_gene: TRBD1

CDR3nt: TGCGCCAGCGGGGGTATGGACAGGGGGCATAATTCACCCCTCCACTTT
CDR3aa: CASGGMDRGHNSPLHF
j_gene: TRBJ1-6
v_gene: TRBV10-2
abundance: .
d_gene: TRBD1

CDR3nt: TGTGCCAGCAGTCCGCGGGGGGGCTACACCTTC
CDR3aa: CASSPRGGYTF
j_gene: TRBJ1-2
v_gene: TRBV6-1
abundance: .
d_gene: .

CDR3nt: TGTGCCAGCAGCTCGGGCCCCCGGGGAGAGACCCAGTACTTC
CDR3aa: CASSSGPRGETQYF
j_gene: TRBJ2-5
v_gene: TRBV5-4
abundance: .
d_gene: .

CDR3nt: TGCAGTGCCCCACTTGGCAAACAAGAGACCCAGTACTTC
CDR3aa: CSAPLGKQETQYF
j_gene: TRBJ2-5
v_gene: TRBV20-1
abundance: .
d_gene: .

CDR3nt: TGTGCCAGCAGTGGACTAGGGGGCGGATACTACGAGCAGTACTTC
CDR3aa: CASSGLGGGYYEQYF
j_gene: TRBJ2-7
v_gene: TRBV6-1
abundance: few
d_gene: .

CDR3nt: TGCAGTGCTAGAGGGACGGGCTTTAATCAGCCCCAGCATTTT
CDR3aa: CSARGTGFNQPQHF
j_gene: TRBJ1-5
v_gene: TRBV20-1
abundance: few
d_gene: .

CDR3nt: TGTGCCAGCAGCCTACAGGGGGCCGGAAACACCATATATTTT
CDR3aa: CASSLQGAGNTIYF
j_gene: TRBJ1-3
v_gene: TRBV7-2
abundance: .
d_gene: TRBD1